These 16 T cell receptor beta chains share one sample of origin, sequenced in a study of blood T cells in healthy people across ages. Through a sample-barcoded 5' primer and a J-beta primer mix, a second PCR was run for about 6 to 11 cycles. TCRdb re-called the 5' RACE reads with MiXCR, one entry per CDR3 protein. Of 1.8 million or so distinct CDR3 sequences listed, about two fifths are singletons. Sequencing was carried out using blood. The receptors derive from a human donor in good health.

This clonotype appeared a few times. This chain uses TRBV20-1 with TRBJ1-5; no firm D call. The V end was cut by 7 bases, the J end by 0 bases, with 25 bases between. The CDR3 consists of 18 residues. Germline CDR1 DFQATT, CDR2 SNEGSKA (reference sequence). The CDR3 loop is CSVASSVGTVRSNQPQHF. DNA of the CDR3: TGCAGTGTTGCCTCTAGTGTTGGTACCGTACGTAGCAATCAGCCCCAGCATTTT.

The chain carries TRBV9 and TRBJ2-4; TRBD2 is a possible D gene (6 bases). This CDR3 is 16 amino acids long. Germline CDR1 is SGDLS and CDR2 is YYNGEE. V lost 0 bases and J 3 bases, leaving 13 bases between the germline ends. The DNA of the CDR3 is TGTGCCAGCAGCGTAGGCGGCGGGGACCACAAAAACATTCAGTACTTC. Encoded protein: CASSVGGGDHKNIQYF.

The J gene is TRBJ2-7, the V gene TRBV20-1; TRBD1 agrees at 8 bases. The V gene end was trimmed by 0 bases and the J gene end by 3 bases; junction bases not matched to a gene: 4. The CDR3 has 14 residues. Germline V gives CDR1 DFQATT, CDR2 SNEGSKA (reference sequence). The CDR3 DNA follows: TGCAGTGCTAGAGACGGAGACAGGGGCTACGAGCAGTACTTC. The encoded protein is CSARDGDRGYEQYF.

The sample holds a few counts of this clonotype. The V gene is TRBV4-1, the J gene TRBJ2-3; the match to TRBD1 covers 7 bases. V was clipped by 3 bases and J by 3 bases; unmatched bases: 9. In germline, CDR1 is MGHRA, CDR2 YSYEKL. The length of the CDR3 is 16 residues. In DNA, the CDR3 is TGCGCCAGCAGCCACCTCAGACAGGGCGGAACAGATACGCAGTATTTT. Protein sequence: CASSHLRQGGTDTQYF.

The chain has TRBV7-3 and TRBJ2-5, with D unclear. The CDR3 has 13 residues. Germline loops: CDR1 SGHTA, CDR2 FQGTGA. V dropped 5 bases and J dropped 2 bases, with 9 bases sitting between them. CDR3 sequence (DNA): TGTGCCAGCAGCCGAAACTCTCAAGAGACCCAGTACTTC. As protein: CASSRNSQETQYF.

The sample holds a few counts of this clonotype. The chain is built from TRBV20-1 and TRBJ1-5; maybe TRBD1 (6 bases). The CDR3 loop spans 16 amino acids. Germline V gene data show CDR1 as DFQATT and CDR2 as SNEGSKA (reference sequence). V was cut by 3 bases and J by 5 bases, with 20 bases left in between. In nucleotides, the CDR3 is TGCAGTGCTAGGAATCCGGGACAAAAGTTCGATCAGCCCCAGCATTTT. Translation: CSARNPGQKFDQPQHF.

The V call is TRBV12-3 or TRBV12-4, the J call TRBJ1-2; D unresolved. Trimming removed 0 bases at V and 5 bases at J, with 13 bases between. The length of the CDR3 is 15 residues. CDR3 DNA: TGTGCCAGCAGTTTAGCGGGGAGGGAAAGATATGGCTACACCTTC. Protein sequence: CASSLAGRERYGYTF.

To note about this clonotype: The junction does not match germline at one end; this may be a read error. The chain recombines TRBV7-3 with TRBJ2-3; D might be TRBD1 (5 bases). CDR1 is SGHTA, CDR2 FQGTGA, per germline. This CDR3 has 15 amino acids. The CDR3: CTSRSGITGSDTQYF. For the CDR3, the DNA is TGTACCAGCAGGAGTGGGATTACAGGATCCGATACGCAGTATTTT.

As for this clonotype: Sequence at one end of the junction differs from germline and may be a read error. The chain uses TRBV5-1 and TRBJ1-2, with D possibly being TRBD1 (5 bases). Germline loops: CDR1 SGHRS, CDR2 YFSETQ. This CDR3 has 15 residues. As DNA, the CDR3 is TGCACCAGCAGCTTGGAAAGGGGTTTTGGCTATGGCTACACCTTC. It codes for CTSSLERGFGYGYTF.

The CDR3 DNA reads as TGTGCCAGCAGCTTGTATCAGCCTCCCCGGGGTAACTATGGCTACACCTTC. Protein sequence: CASSLYQPPRGNYGYTF. The chain employs TRBV5-6 and TRBJ1-2, with D unclear. Looked up from germline, CDR1 is SGHDT and CDR2 is YYEEEE. Between the trimmed V and J ends, which lost 1 base and 1 base, there was a span of 17 bases. There are 17 residues in the CDR3.

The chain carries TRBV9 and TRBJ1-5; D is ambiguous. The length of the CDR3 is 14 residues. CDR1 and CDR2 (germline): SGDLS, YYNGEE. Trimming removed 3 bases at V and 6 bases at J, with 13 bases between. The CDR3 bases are TGTGCCAGCAGCGCCGGGGAGGCCGGTCAGCCCCAGCATTTT. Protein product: CASSAGEAGQPQHF. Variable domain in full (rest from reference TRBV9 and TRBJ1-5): DSGVTQTPKHLITATGQRVTLRCSPRSGDLSVYWYQQSLDQGLQFLIQYYNGEERAKGNILERFSAQQFPDLHSELNLSSLELGDSALYFCASSAGEAGQPQHFGDGTRLSIL.

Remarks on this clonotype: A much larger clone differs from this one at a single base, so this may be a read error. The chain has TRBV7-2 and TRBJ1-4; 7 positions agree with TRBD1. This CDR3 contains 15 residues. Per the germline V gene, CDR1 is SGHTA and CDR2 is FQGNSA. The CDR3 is CVSSLVGQNNEKLFF. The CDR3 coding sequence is TGTGTCAGCAGCTTAGTGGGACAGAATAATGAAAAACTGTTTTTT.

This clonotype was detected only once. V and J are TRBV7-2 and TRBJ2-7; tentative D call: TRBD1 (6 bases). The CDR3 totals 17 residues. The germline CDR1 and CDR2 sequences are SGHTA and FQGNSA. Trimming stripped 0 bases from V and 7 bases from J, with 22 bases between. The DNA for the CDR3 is TGTGCCAGCAGCTTAGCAAACAGGGTGAGAAGTTACTGGGAGCAGTACTTC. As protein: CASSLANRVRSYWEQYF.

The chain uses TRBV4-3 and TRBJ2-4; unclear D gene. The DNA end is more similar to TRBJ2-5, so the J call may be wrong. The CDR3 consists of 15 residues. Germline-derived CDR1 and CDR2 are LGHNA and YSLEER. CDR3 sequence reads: CASSQSTLLQETQYF. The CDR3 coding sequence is TGCGCCAGCAGCCAAAGTACATTACTACAAGAGACCCAGTACTTC.

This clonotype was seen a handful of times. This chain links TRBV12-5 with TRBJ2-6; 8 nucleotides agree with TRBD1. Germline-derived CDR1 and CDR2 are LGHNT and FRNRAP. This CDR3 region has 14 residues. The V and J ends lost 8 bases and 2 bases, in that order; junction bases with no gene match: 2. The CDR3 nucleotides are TGTGCTAGTCAACAGGGGGCTGGGGCCAACGTCCTGACTTTC. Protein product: CASQQGAGANVLTF.

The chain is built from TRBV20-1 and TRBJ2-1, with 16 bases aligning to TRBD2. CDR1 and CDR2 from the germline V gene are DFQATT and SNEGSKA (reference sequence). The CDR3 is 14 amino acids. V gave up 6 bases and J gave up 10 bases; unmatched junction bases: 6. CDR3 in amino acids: CSALGLAGGHEQFF. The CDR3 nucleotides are TGCAGTGCCCTGGGACTAGCGGGAGGGCACGAGCAGTTCTTC.